The 18 T cell receptor beta chains listed next were all sequenced from one sample in a study of cytomegalovirus exposure and HLA in healthy donors. Using immunoSEQ multiplex PCR, the repertoire was profiled, and TCRdb retains in-frame clones only, with some absent. The sample yields approximately 160,000 clones, 65% to 90% seen once. Sequenced: PBMCs. The receptors stem from a woman aged 18-30 years in good health and CMV-seronegative.

Only one count was recorded for this clone. The chain joins TRBV6-5 to TRBJ2-2; a possible D gene is TRBD1 (5 bases). V lost 6 bases and J lost 8, with 10 bases in between. CDR1 and CDR2 from the germline V gene are MNHEY and SVGAGI. The CDR3 is made up of 12 amino acids. CDR3 sequence reads: CASSLHRGELFF. In DNA form, the CDR3 reads TGTGCCAGCAGCCTGCACAGGGGGGAGCTGTTTTTT.

This sequence joins TRBV10-3 and TRBJ2-3; 7 positions agree with TRBD1. Per germline, CDR1 ENHRY and CDR2 SYGVKD. The CDR3 covers 20 residues. The J segment lost 5 bases and the V segment lost 2 bases, leaving 22 bases of the junction unmatched. The CDR3 DNA follows: TGTGCCATCAGTGAGGGACAGGAGTGGTTAGAAAGGGCTGCACGAGATACGCAGTATTTT. The encoded protein is CAISEGQEWLERAARDTQYF.

This clone turned up a few times. DNA of the CDR3: TGTGCCAGTAGTATAGAAGGGAGGGTGGCCGGGGAGCTGTTTTTT. Its translation: CASSIEGRVAGELFF. This chain joins TRBV19 and TRBJ2-2; 7 nucleotides match TRBD2. Trimming removed 0 bases from V and 6 bases from J; junction bases left unmatched: 4. CDR1 is LNHDA and CDR2 is SQIVND in the germline V gene (reference sequence). The CDR3 length is 15 residues.

This sequence joins TRBV5-6 and TRBJ1-5, with D possibly being TRBD1 (6 bases). The CDR3 consists of 14 residues. CDR1 and CDR2 (germline): SGHDT, YYEEEE. V gave up 4 bases and J gave up 4 bases, with 12 bases separating them. The CDR3 loop is CASSRGGTNQPQHF. CDR3 in DNA: TGTGCCAGCAGCAGGGGGGGGACAAATCAGCCCCAGCATTTT.

The genes are TRBV5-4 and TRBJ2-7; TRBD2 agrees at 7 bases. From germline, CDR1 is SGHNT and CDR2 YYREEE (reference sequence). The CDR3 is 19 residues long. Losses at the gene ends were 1 base for V and 1 base for J; bases not matched to a gene: 17. The CDR3 DNA is TGTGCCAGCAGCTTGATCAATGACACGCGGGAGATAGATTCCTACGAGCAGTACTTC. It yields the protein CASSLINDTREIDSYEQYF.

V and J are TRBV28 and TRBJ2-5, with 8 nucleotides matching TRBD1. V was pared by 8 bases and J by 7 bases, with 12 bases of the junction left unmatched. The CDR3 loop spans 14 amino acids. The germline V gene has CDR1 MDHEN and CDR2 SYDVKM. DNA for the CDR3: TGTGCCAGCCTCTCGGGACAGGCCAGGGGGACCCAGTACTTC. Protein sequence: CASLSGQARGTQYF.

The V and J genes are TRBV19 and TRBJ2-5, with 7 bases fitting TRBD1. Trimming cost V 8 bases and J 5 bases; bases outside gene matches: 17. This CDR3 contains 16 residues. The germline CDR1 and CDR2 sequences are LNHDA and SQIVND (reference sequence). The DNA for the CDR3 is TGTGCCAGTGGCACGGCTAGGGCAGGGGGTTTGGAGACCCAGTACTTC. This encodes CASGTARAGGLETQYF.

The genes are TRBV9 and TRBJ2-7, with D possibly TRBD2 on 7 matching bases. Germline V lookup: CDR1 SGDLS, CDR2 YYNGEE. The CDR3 sequence is 15 residues long. The V gene lost 0 bases and the J gene lost 3 bases, with 13 bases spanning the gap. In nucleotides, the CDR3 is TGTGCCAGCAGCGTAGTGTCGGGGGGCATCTACGAGCAGTACTTC. Translated: CASSVVSGGIYEQYF.

The V gene is TRBV18, the J gene TRBJ2-7; D is perhaps TRBD2 (5 bases). Germline V gene sequence: CDR1 KGHSH, CDR2 LQKENI. Trimming stripped 6 bases from V and 5 bases from J, with 17 bases between. The CDR3 length is 14 residues. Here the CDR3 reads CASSISERADEQYF. The CDR3 nucleotides are TGTGCCAGCTCTATTAGCGAGAGGGCCGACGAGCAGTACTTC.

The chain has TRBV9 and TRBJ1-1; D is possibly TRBD1 (5 bases). V gave up 9 bases and J gave up 3 bases, with 18 bases separating them. Per germline, CDR1 SGDLS and CDR2 YYNGEE. The CDR3 contains 14 residues. This CDR3 is CATKLLRGYTEAFF. The CDR3 DNA reads as TGTGCCACCAAACTCCTTCGGGGGTACACTGAAGCTTTCTTT.

This clone was picked up a small number of times. This rearrangement joins TRBV2 to TRBJ2-1; perhaps TRBD1 as D (6 bases). The CDR3 has 12 residues. Germline V lookup: CDR1 SNHLY, CDR2 FYNNEI. Between the trimmed V and J ends, which lost 6 bases and 9 bases, there was a span of 12 bases. DNA for the CDR3: TGTGCCAGCAGCCCCCGGACAGTTGAGCAGTTCTTC. Its protein product is CASSPRTVEQFF.

The chain recombines TRBV7-3 with TRBJ2-2; 9 nucleotides agree with TRBD2. The CDR3 has 16 amino acids. J was trimmed by 5 bases and V by 5 bases; bases with no gene match: 9. Germline V gives CDR1 SGHTA, CDR2 FQGTGA. This CDR3 reads CASSLQSSGATGELFF. The DNA of the CDR3 is TGTGCCAGCAGCCTTCAGTCTAGCGGGGCAACCGGGGAGCTGTTTTTT.

DNA of the CDR3: TGTGCTAGTGGTTCCCCTTACTCTGGAAACACCATATATTTT. As protein: CASGSPYSGNTIYF. The chain is built from TRBV12-5 and TRBJ1-3; no clear D gene. Germline lookup yields CDR1 LGHNT and CDR2 FRNRAP. The CDR3 has 14 residues. The ends were cut back, 4 bases at V and 0 bases at J, with 7 bases in the middle.

The chain links TRBV7-3 to TRBJ1-1, with D perhaps TRBD1 (5 bases). With 0 bases removed from V and 1 base from J, the gap between germline ends came to 9 bases. In germline, CDR1 is SGHTA, CDR2 FQGTGA. This CDR3 contains 15 residues. CDR3 amino acids: CASSLTGRENTEAFF. The CDR3 region has the DNA TGTGCCAGCAGCTTAACGGGGCGAGAGAACACTGAAGCTTTCTTT.

The rearrangement joins TRBV20-1 to TRBJ1-2; 7 bases fit TRBD1. Germline-derived CDR1 and CDR2 are DFQATT and SNEGSKA (reference sequence). The J segment lost 8 bases and the V segment lost 5 bases, leaving 5 bases of the junction unmatched. CDR3 length equals 11 residues. For the CDR3, the DNA is TGCAGTGCTGGAAGGGGGCTAGGCTACACCTTC. Amino acid sequence: CSAGRGLGYTF.

The chain is built from TRBV29-1 and TRBJ1-2, with 7 bases lining up with TRBD1. The CDR3 spans 13 residues. Germline CDR1 SQVTM, CDR2 ANQGSEA. After removal of 5 bases from V and 0 bases from J, the junction contained 3 bases not matched to a gene. The CDR3 is CSVQQGANYGYTF. CDR3 sequence (DNA): TGCAGCGTTCAGCAGGGGGCTAACTATGGCTACACCTTC.

The chain carries TRBV4-1 and TRBJ2-7, with unresolved D. The V gene's germline CDR1 is MGHRA and CDR2 YSYEKL. The V and J ends lost 4 bases and 4 bases respectively, with 14 bases between them. The length of the CDR3 is 14 residues. CDR3 sequence (DNA): TGCGCCAGCAGCCCTACAAAAGTCGGGTACGAGCAGTACTTC. The encoded protein is CASSPTKVGYEQYF.

The rearrangement joins TRBV9 to TRBJ2-5, with 11 nucleotides matching TRBD2. CDR1 and CDR2 from the germline V gene are SGDLS and YYNGEE. The V gene end was trimmed by 3 bases and the J gene end by 7 bases; junction bases not matched to a gene: 8. The CDR3 spans 15 residues. The CDR3 sequence is CASSASGTSGGTQYF. The CDR3 bases are TGTGCCAGCAGCGCGTCCGGGACTAGCGGTGGGACCCAGTACTTC.